This T cell receptor (beta chain) was found in a study of blood T cell repertoires in COVID-19. Study information: Sites in the United States, Italy and Spain provided acute and convalescent COVID-19 samples. T cells, B-cell-depleted T cells, or PBMCs supplied cDNA or gDNA.

This clone was seen only once. Authors' methods: Using reference gene primer amplification, nucleated cell counts were estimated. The table came from immunoSEQ multiplex PCR; TCRdb's copy has only in-frame clones and leaves some out. V and J calls and clone size come straight from that table; D and trimming were deduced from the DNA. The table has about 160,000 clones, roughly 90% seen once; the top ten hold roughly 4.1%. V gave up 10 bases and J gave up 0 bases, with 24 bases separating them. Looked up from germline, CDR1 is MDHEN and CDR2 is SYDVKM. CDR3 length equals 18 residues. The source of this sequence is a woman aged 70-85 years with acute or convalescent COVID-19. This chain joins TRBV28 and TRBJ1-4, with D possibly TRBD1 on 5 matching bases. The sequencing sample was made of peripheral blood. In DNA, the CDR3 is TGTGCCACCCATGTAAGGGGAAGTTGGGTTGCAACTAATGAAAAACTGTTTTTT. It translates to CATHVRGSWVATNEKLFF.